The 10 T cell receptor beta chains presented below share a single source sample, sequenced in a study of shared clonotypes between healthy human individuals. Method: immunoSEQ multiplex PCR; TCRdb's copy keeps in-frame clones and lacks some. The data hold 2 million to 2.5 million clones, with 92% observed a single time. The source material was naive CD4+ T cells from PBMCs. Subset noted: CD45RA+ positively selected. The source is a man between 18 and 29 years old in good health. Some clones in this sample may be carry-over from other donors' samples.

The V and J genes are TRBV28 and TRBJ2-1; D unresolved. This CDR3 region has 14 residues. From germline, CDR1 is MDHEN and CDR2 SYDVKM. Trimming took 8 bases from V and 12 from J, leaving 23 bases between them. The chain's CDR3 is CASQDSWGKTAQFF. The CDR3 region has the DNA TGTGCCAGCCAGGATTCATGGGGAAAAACAGCGCAGTTCTTC.

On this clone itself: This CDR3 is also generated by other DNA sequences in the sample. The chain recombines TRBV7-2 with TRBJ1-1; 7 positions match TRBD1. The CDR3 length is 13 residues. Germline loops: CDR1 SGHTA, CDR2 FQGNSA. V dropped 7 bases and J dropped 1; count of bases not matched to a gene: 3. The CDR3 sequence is CASNRQGNTEAFF. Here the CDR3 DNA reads TGTGCCAGCAACCGACAGGGGAACACTGAAGCTTTCTTT.

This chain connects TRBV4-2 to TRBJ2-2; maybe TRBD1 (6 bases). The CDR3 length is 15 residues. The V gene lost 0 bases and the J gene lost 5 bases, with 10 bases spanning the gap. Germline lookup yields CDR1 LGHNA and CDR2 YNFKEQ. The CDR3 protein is CASSQENRDTGELFF. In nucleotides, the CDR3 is TGTGCCAGCAGCCAAGAAAACAGGGATACCGGGGAGCTGTTTTTT.

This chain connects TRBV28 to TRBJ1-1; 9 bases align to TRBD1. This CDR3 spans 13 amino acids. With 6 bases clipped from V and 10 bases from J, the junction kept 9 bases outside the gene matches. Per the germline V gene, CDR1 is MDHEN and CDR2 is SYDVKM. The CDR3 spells CASSSRDRERAFF. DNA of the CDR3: TGTGCCAGCAGCTCCCGGGACAGGGAACGAGCTTTCTTT.

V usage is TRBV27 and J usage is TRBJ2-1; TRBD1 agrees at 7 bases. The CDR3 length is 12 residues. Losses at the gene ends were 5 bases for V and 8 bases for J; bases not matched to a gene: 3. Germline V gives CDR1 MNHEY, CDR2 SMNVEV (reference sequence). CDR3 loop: CASSKTGDEQFF. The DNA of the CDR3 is TGTGCCAGCAGTAAAACAGGGGATGAGCAGTTCTTC.

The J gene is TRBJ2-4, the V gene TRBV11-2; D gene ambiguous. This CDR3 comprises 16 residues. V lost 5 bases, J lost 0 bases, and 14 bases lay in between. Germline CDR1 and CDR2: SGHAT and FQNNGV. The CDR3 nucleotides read TGTGCCAGCAGCACGCAGCGAGTACTAGCCAAAAACATTCAGTACTTC. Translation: CASSTQRVLAKNIQYF.

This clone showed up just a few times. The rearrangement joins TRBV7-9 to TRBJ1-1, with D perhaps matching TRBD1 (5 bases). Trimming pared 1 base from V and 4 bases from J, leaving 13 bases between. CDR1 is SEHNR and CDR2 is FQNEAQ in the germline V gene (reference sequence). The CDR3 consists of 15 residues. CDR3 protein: CASSLGLPGTTEAFF. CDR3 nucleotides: TGTGCCAGCAGCTTAGGTCTCCCAGGGACCACTGAAGCTTTCTTT.

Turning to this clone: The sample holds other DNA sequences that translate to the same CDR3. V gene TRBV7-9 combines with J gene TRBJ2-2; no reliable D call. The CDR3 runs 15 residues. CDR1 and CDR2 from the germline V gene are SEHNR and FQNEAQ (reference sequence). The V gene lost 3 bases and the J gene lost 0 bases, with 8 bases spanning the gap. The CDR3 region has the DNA TGTGCCAGCAGCTTCCTTGGGACGAACACCGGGGAGCTGTTTTTT. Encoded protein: CASSFLGTNTGELFF.

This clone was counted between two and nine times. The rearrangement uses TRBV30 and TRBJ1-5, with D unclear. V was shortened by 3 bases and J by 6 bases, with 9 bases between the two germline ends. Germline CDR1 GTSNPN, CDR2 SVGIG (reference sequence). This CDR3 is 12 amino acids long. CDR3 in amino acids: CAWRKAGQPQHF. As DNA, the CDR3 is TGTGCCTGGAGGAAGGCGGGTCAGCCCCAGCATTTT.

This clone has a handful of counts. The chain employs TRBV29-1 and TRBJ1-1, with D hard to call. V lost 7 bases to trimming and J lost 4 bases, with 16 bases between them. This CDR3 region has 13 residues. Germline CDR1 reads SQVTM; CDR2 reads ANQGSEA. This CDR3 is CSESKGMGTEAFF. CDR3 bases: TGCAGCGAAAGTAAGGGTATGGGCACTGAAGCTTTCTTT.